This T cell receptor (beta chain) was recorded in a study of tissue T cells after allogeneic stem cell transplantation. Turning to this clone: The antigen is unknown. Gene names denote mouse genes. Coverage ceases 1 residue before the CDR3 finishes, and the germline J gene fills in the end.

Survey-depth TCRbeta CDR3 sequencing reported V/J genes and productive frequencies. Produced via immunoSEQ multiplex PCR; TCRdb's table is partial and in-frame only. The data contain approximately 6,600 clones, 45% to 50% of them seen just once; the ten biggest clones take up over 7%. Study-wide results and limits: Few T cell clones were shared across patients, but motif clusters showed tissue-specific shared signatures. Anatomically similar tissues had similar TCR repertoires within each patient. Tissue-detected TCR repertoire was only partly captured by blood and spleen T cells.

Germline V gene data show CDR1 as NNHDY and CDR2 as SYVADS. There are 10 residues in the CDR3. V shed 2 bases and J shed 6 bases, with 3 bases lying between them. Indicated time point: mouse harvest day 7 after allogeneic transplant. Tail vein injection delivered 10^7 T-cell-depleted bone marrow cells and 10^6 splenic CD5+ T cells. The receptor comes from a female BALB/c mouse given C57BL/6 T cells with graft-versus-host disease after an allogeneic hematopoietic cell transplant. This chain links TRBV13-3 with TRBJ2-7; D is uncertain. Sequenced sample: lymph node tissue. CDR3 in amino acids: CASSEAEQYF. The sequenced part of the CDR3 DNA is TGTGCCAGCAGTGAAGCTGAACAGTAC.